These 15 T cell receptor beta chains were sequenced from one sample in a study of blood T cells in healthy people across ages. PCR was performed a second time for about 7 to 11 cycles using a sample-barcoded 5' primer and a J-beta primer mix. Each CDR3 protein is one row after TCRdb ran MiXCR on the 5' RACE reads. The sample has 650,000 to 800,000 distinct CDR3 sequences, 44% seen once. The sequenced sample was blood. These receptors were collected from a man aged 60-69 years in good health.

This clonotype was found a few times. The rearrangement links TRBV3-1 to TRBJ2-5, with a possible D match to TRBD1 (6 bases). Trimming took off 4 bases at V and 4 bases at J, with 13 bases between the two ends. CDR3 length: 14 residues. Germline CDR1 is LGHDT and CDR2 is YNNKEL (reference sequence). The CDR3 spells CASSLQGFGETQYF. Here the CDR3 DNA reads TGTGCCAGCAGCCTACAGGGATTTGGAGAGACCCAGTACTTC.

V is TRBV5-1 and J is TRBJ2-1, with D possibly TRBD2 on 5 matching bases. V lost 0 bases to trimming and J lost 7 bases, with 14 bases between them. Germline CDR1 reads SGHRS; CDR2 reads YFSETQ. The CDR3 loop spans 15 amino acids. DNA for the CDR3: TGCGCCAGCAGCTTGGGGGCGGGTCCTGTTAATGAGCAGTTCTTC. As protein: CASSLGAGPVNEQFF.

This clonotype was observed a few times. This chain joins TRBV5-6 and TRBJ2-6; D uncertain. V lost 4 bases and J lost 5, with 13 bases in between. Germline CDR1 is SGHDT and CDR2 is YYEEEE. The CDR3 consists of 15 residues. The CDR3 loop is CASSPPAPRANVLTF. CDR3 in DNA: TGTGCCAGCAGCCCCCCGGCCCCAAGGGCCAACGTCCTGACTTTC.

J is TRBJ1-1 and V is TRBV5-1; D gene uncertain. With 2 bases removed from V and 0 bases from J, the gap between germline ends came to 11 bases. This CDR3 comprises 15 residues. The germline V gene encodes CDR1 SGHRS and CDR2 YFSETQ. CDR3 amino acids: CASSFNSNVNTEAFF. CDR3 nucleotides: TGCGCCAGCAGCTTCAACTCGAACGTGAACACTGAAGCTTTCTTT.

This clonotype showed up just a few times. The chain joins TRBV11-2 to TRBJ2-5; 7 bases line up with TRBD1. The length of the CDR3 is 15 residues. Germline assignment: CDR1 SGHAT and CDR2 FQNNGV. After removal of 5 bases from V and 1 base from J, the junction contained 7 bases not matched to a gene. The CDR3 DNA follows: TGTGCCAGCAGCGACGGGACAGTAGCCCAAGAGACCCAGTACTTC. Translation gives CASSDGTVAQETQYF.

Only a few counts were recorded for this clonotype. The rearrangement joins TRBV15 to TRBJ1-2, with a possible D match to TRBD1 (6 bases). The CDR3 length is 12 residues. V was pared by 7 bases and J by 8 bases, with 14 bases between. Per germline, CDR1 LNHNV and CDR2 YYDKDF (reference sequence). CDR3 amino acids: CATKGGYTGYTF. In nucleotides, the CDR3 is TGTGCCACCAAGGGGGGATATACAGGCTACACCTTC.

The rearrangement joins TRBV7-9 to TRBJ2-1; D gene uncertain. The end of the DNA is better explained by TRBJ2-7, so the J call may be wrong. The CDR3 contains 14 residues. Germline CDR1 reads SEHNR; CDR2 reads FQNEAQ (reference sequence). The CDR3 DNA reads TGTGCCAGCAGCTTCGATCCAGCCACCAATGAGCAGTACTTC. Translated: CASSFDPATNEQYF.

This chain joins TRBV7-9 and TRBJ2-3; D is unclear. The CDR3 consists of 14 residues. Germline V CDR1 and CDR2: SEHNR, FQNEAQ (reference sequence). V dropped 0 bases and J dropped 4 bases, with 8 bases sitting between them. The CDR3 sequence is CASSLALGSDTQYF. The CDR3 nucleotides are TGTGCCAGCAGCTTAGCGCTGGGGTCAGATACGCAGTATTTT.

CDR3 bases: TGTGCCAGCACCCTCATGCAGGGGGCGAGGAATGGCTACACCTTC. This sequence encodes CASTLMQGARNGYTF. This chain links TRBV2 with TRBJ1-2, with 8 bases matching TRBD1. Germline CDR1 and CDR2: SNHLY and FYNNEI. The CDR3 is 15 amino acids. With 7 bases clipped from V and 6 bases from J, the junction kept 13 bases outside the gene matches.

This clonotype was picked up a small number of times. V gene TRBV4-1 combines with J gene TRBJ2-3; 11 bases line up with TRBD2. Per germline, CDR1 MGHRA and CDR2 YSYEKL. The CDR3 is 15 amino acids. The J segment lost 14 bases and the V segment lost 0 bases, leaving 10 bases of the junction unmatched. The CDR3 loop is CASSQEGALAGGTYF. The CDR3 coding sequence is TGCGCCAGCAGCCAAGAGGGAGCTTTAGCGGGGGGGACGTATTTT.

CDR3 coding DNA: TGCAGTGCGCGGGACAACCAACGTGAAGCTTTCTTT. It codes for CSARDNQREAFF. The rearrangement links TRBV20-1 to TRBJ1-1; possible D gene TRBD1, 6 bases. The germline CDR1 and CDR2 sequences are DFQATT and SNEGSKA (reference sequence). V was cut by 6 bases and J by 7 bases, with 15 bases left in between. This CDR3 comprises 12 residues.

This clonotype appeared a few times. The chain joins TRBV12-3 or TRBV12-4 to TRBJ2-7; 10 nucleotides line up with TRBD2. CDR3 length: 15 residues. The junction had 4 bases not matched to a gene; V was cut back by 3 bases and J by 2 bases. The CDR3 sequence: CASSFSSGGPYEQYF. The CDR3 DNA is TGTGCCAGCAGTTTTTCTAGCGGGGGACCCTACGAGCAGTACTTC.

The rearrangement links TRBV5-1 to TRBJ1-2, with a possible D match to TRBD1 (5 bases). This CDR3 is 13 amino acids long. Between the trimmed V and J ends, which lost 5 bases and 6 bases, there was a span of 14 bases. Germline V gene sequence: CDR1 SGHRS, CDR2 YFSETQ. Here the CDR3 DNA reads TGCGCCAGCAGAACGGGGGGATACGATGGCTACACCTTC. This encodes CASRTGGYDGYTF.

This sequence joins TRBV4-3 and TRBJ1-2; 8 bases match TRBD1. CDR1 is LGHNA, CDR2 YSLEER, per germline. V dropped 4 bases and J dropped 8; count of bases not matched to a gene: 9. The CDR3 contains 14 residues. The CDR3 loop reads CASSPDRATYGYTF. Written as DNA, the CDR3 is TGCGCCAGCAGCCCGGACAGGGCGACGTACGGCTACACCTTC.

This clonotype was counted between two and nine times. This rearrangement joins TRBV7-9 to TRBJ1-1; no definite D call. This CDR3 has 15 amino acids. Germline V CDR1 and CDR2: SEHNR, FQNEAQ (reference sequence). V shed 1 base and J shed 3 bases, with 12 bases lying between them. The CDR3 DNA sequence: TGTGCCAGCAGCTTAGTGGTCCCCGGAGACACTGAAGCTTTCTTT. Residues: CASSLVVPGDTEAFF. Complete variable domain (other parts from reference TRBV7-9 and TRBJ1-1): DTGVSQNPRHKITKRGQNVTFRCDPISEHNRLYWYRQTLGQGPEFLTYFQNEAQLEKSRLLSDRFSAERPKGSFSTLEIQRTEQGDSAMYLCASSLVVPGDTEAFFGQGTRLTVV.